This is a list of T cell receptor beta chains from one sample in a study of T cells after yellow fever vaccination. TCRdb used MiXCR to reprocess the 5' RACE reads, holding one entry per CDR3 protein. Found here are over 300,000 distinct CDR3 sequences, roughly 7% of them singletons; the top ten hold over 15%. Source: PBMCs, taken about 41 days after the first yellow fever vaccination. All receptors derive from a man between 18 and 29 years old who received the YFV17D yellow fever vaccine. Each CDR3 is given with its conserved first and last residue. D genes are given only for firm matches. Part of the rows lack a size; the others show once, few, many or a class for expanded clones.

D gene: -
J gene: TRBJ2-6
V gene: TRBV24-1
clone size: few
CDR3 DNA: TGTGCCACCAGTGATTCGGACAGTACTGGGGCCAACGTCCTGACTTTC
CDR3 protein: CATSDSDSTGANVLTF

D gene: TRBD2
J gene: TRBJ2-1
V gene: TRBV6-2/TRBV6-3
clone size: -
CDR3 DNA: TGTGCCACGCGGACTAGCGGGGGGTACAATGAGGAGTTCTTC
CDR3 protein: CATRTSGGYNEEFF

D gene: -
J gene: TRBJ1-1
V gene: TRBV29-1
clone size: many
CDR3 DNA: TGCAGCGTTGAACCGGGACGGGGGGATGAAGCTTTCTTT
CDR3 protein: CSVEPGRGDEAFF

D gene: -
J gene: TRBJ1-3
V gene: TRBV5-5
clone size: few
CDR3 DNA: TGTGCCAGCAGCTTGTATAACGGAAACACCATATATTTT
CDR3 protein: CASSLYNGNTIYF

D gene: TRBD2
J gene: TRBJ2-1
V gene: TRBV6-5
clone size: many
CDR3 DNA: TGTGCCAGCAGTTACTCCCTAGCGGTTTACAATGAGCAGTTCTTC
CDR3 protein: CASSYSLAVYNEQFF

D gene: TRBD2
J gene: TRBJ2-5
V gene: TRBV7-9
clone size: -
CDR3 DNA: TGTGCCAGCAGCTTCGTGGCGGGGGGCCGGGACCAGTACTTC
CDR3 protein: CASSFVAGGRDQYF

D gene: -
J gene: TRBJ2-3
V gene: TRBV5-1
clone size: many
CDR3 DNA: TGCGCCAGCAGCTTGGTCGGAACAGATACGCAGTATTTT
CDR3 protein: CASSLVGTDTQYF

D gene: -
J gene: TRBJ1-5
V gene: TRBV12-3/TRBV12-4
clone size: -
CDR3 DNA: TGTGCCAGCCGCCCCGGACAGATCAATCGGCCCCAGCATTTT
CDR3 protein: CASRPGQINRPQHF

D gene: -
J gene: TRBJ1-4
V gene: TRBV28
clone size: -
CDR3 DNA: TGTGCCAGCAGTTTTTTCCCCCCCAGGGGCACTAATGAAAAACTGTTTTTT
CDR3 protein: CASSFFPPRGTNEKLFF

D gene: -
J gene: TRBJ1-1
V gene: TRBV12-3/TRBV12-4
clone size: -
CDR3 DNA: TGTGCCAGCAGTTGGGGCCAAACTGAAGCTTTCTTT
CDR3 protein: CASSWGQTEAFF

D gene: -
J gene: TRBJ2-2
V gene: TRBV6-5
clone size: -
CDR3 DNA: TGTGCCAGCAGTTACGGCAGCCCGAACACCGGGGAGCTGTTTTTT
CDR3 protein: CASSYGSPNTGELFF

D gene: TRBD2
J gene: TRBJ2-1
V gene: TRBV20-1
clone size: -
CDR3 DNA: TGCAGTGATTCACCGGGGGGGGCCTGGAATGAGCAGTTCTTC
CDR3 protein: CSDSPGGAWNEQFF

D gene: -
J gene: TRBJ2-1
V gene: TRBV7-2
clone size: -
CDR3 DNA: TGTGCCAGCAGCTTAGTAGGGGCCAACAATGAGCAGTTCTTC
CDR3 protein: CASSLVGANNEQFF

D gene: -
J gene: TRBJ1-1
V gene: TRBV5-1
clone size: -
CDR3 DNA: TGCGCCAGCAGCTTGATGCCGGGGATGAACACTGAAGCTTTCTTT
CDR3 protein: CASSLMPGMNTEAFF

D gene: TRBD1
J gene: TRBJ2-7
V gene: TRBV25-1
clone size: -
CDR3 DNA: TGTGCCAGCAGACCCGGGACAGGGGTTGGGGACGAGCAGTACTTC
CDR3 protein: CASRPGTGVGDEQYF

D gene: -
J gene: TRBJ2-2
V gene: TRBV5-1
clone size: few
CDR3 DNA: TGCGCCAGCAGCTTGGGGGAATACACCGGGGAGCTGTTTTTT
CDR3 protein: CASSLGEYTGELFF

D gene: TRBD1
J gene: TRBJ1-5
V gene: TRBV6-2/TRBV6-3
clone size: -
CDR3 DNA: TGTGCCAGCAACACCCCAGGGGGCTTTCAGCCCCAGCATTTT
CDR3 protein: CASNTPGGFQPQHF

D gene: -
J gene: TRBJ2-5
V gene: TRBV27
clone size: -
CDR3 DNA: TGTGCCAGCAGTTTGACCAGAGTAGAGACCCAGTACTTC
CDR3 protein: CASSLTRVETQYF

D gene: -
J gene: TRBJ1-6
V gene: TRBV7-2
clone size: few
CDR3 DNA: TGTGCCAGCAGCTCCCGGTTCAGAGACAGCTATAATTCACCCCTCCACTTT
CDR3 protein: CASSSRFRDSYNSPLHF

D gene: TRBD1
J gene: TRBJ2-1
V gene: TRBV5-5
clone size: many
CDR3 DNA: TGTGCCAGCAGCTTACCGGGACAGGGGAGTATGGGTGAGCAGTTCTTC
CDR3 protein: CASSLPGQGSMGEQFF

D gene: TRBD2
J gene: TRBJ2-1
V gene: TRBV18
clone size: few
CDR3 DNA: TGTGCCAGCTCACCCAGGACTAGCTCCCTATATACGTCCTACAATGAGCAGTTCTTC
CDR3 protein: CASSPRTSSLYTSYNEQFF

D gene: -
J gene: TRBJ1-1
V gene: TRBV5-1
clone size: few
CDR3 DNA: TGCGCCAGCAGCCCACAACAGGGTGTTACCACTGAAGCTTTCTTT
CDR3 protein: CASSPQQGVTTEAFF

D gene: TRBD2
J gene: TRBJ2-1
V gene: TRBV20-1
clone size: -
CDR3 DNA: TGCAGTGCTAGAGTCCCGGGACTAGCAACCAATGAGCAGTTCTTC
CDR3 protein: CSARVPGLATNEQFF

D gene: -
J gene: TRBJ2-1
V gene: TRBV5-1
clone size: few
CDR3 DNA: TGCGCCAGCAGCTTGGTGAGACAGGAACAAAATGAGCAGTTCTTC
CDR3 protein: CASSLVRQEQNEQFF

D gene: TRBD2
J gene: TRBJ2-1
V gene: TRBV14
clone size: -
CDR3 DNA: TGTGCCAGCAGCCGACTAGCGGGGGTTTTAAATGAGCAGTTCTTC
CDR3 protein: CASSRLAGVLNEQFF

D gene: TRBD1
J gene: TRBJ2-3
V gene: TRBV6-5
clone size: -
CDR3 DNA: TGTGCCAGCAGTTACTCGGCGGGACAGGCAGCAGATACGCAGTATTTT
CDR3 protein: CASSYSAGQAADTQYF

D gene: -
J gene: TRBJ2-7
V gene: TRBV7-8
clone size: -
CDR3 DNA: TGTGCCAGCAGCATCCCGGAGGAGGGCGAGGGAGACGAGCAGTACTTC
CDR3 protein: CASSIPEEGEGDEQYF

D gene: -
J gene: TRBJ1-1
V gene: TRBV11-3
clone size: -
CDR3 DNA: TGTGCCAGCAGCTTAAATACCCGCAACACTGAAGCTTTCTTT
CDR3 protein: CASSLNTRNTEAFF

D gene: -
J gene: TRBJ1-1
V gene: TRBV19
clone size: few
CDR3 DNA: TGTGCCAGTAGTATACTCGACTTGGCGAACACTGAAGCTTTCTTT
CDR3 protein: CASSILDLANTEAFF

D gene: -
J gene: TRBJ2-5
V gene: TRBV18
clone size: -
CDR3 DNA: TGTGCCAGCTCAAACTACCAAGAGACCCAGTACTTC
CDR3 protein: CASSNYQETQYF

D gene: -
J gene: TRBJ1-4
V gene: TRBV5-1
clone size: -
CDR3 DNA: TGCGCCAGCAGCTTGCAGCCGATCCTAATTGGTGAAAAACTGTTTTTT
CDR3 protein: CASSLQPILIGEKLFF

D gene: TRBD2
J gene: TRBJ2-5
V gene: TRBV12-3/TRBV12-4
clone size: -
CDR3 DNA: TGTGCCAGCAGTGACACGGGACTAACATCGGAGACCCAGTACTTC
CDR3 protein: CASSDTGLTSETQYF

D gene: -
J gene: TRBJ1-1
V gene: TRBV4-1
clone size: few
CDR3 DNA: TGCGCCAGCAGCCTTCAGGGTACCCTAGGCACTGAAGCTTTCTTT
CDR3 protein: CASSLQGTLGTEAFF

D gene: TRBD2
J gene: TRBJ2-1
V gene: TRBV18
clone size: few
CDR3 DNA: TGTGCCAGCTCACCCCCCGGGACTAGCAAGGGGGGGGAGCAGTTCTTC
CDR3 protein: CASSPPGTSKGGEQFF

D gene: -
J gene: TRBJ2-3
V gene: TRBV4-3
clone size: few
CDR3 DNA: TGCGCCAGCAGCCTTCGCCCCAGACGGAGCTATGGAGATACGCAGTATTTT
CDR3 protein: CASSLRPRRSYGDTQYF

D gene: -
J gene: TRBJ2-6
V gene: TRBV4-2
clone size: many
CDR3 DNA: TGTGCCAGCAGCCAAGAGGCAGGGTCCCGGGCCTCTGGGGCCAACGTCCTGACTTTC
CDR3 protein: CASSQEAGSRASGANVLTF

D gene: -
J gene: TRBJ2-5
V gene: TRBV7-7
clone size: many
CDR3 DNA: TGTGCTAGCAGCTTAGACTCGCTAGAGACCCAGTACTTC
CDR3 protein: CASSLDSLETQYF

D gene: TRBD2
J gene: TRBJ2-1
V gene: TRBV6-5
clone size: many
CDR3 DNA: TGTGCCAGCAGTTCGTCCAGCGGGGGGGCCCATGAGCAGTTCTTC
CDR3 protein: CASSSSSGGAHEQFF

D gene: -
J gene: TRBJ2-5
V gene: TRBV7-2
clone size: many
CDR3 DNA: TGTGCCAGCAGCGCCAGGCCTCAAGAGACCCAGTACTTC
CDR3 protein: CASSARPQETQYF

D gene: -
J gene: TRBJ1-5
V gene: TRBV4-1
clone size: few
CDR3 DNA: TGCGCCAGCAGCCAGAGACACGTTAGCAATCAGCCCCAGCATTTT
CDR3 protein: CASSQRHVSNQPQHF

D gene: -
J gene: TRBJ1-2
V gene: TRBV29-1
clone size: few
CDR3 DNA: TGCAGCGTTGAACCAGGGAACTATGGCTACACCTTC
CDR3 protein: CSVEPGNYGYTF

D gene: -
J gene: TRBJ2-2
V gene: TRBV12-3/TRBV12-4
clone size: many
CDR3 DNA: TGTGCCAGTCGAGGGGCCGGGGAGCTGTTTTTT
CDR3 protein: CASRGAGELFF

D gene: -
J gene: TRBJ1-2
V gene: TRBV7-2
clone size: few
CDR3 DNA: TGTGCCAGCAGCCCCGTACGGGGTATCTATGGCTACACCTTC
CDR3 protein: CASSPVRGIYGYTF

D gene: TRBD2
J gene: TRBJ2-3
V gene: TRBV5-4
clone size: few
CDR3 DNA: TGTGCCAGCAGCTCATATCCCCTAGCGGGGAGCGGCGATACGCAGTATTTT
CDR3 protein: CASSSYPLAGSGDTQYF

D gene: TRBD1
J gene: TRBJ2-7
V gene: TRBV5-4
clone size: few
CDR3 DNA: TGTGCCAGCAGCTTCCTCGGACAGGGTTTCTTGTACGAGCAGTACTTC
CDR3 protein: CASSFLGQGFLYEQYF

D gene: -
J gene: TRBJ2-1
V gene: TRBV20-1
clone size: many
CDR3 DNA: TGCAGTGCTAGATATGGGGGTGGTTACCTAAACTATAATGAGCAGTTCTTC
CDR3 protein: CSARYGGGYLNYNEQFF

D gene: -
J gene: TRBJ2-7
V gene: TRBV4-1
clone size: -
CDR3 DNA: TGCGCCAGCAGCCAACAGGGGCCGTCTCCCTCCTACGAGCAGTACTTC
CDR3 protein: CASSQQGPSPSYEQYF

D gene: -
J gene: TRBJ2-1
V gene: TRBV7-8
clone size: many
CDR3 DNA: TGTGCCAGCAGCTTAAGGGGCTCCTACAATGAGCAGTTCTTC
CDR3 protein: CASSLRGSYNEQFF

D gene: -
J gene: TRBJ2-1
V gene: TRBV7-8
clone size: few
CDR3 DNA: TGTGCCAGCAGCCGGGAGGCGGGGGCCGATAACAATGAGCAGTTCTTC
CDR3 protein: CASSREAGADNNEQFF